This T cell receptor (beta chain) was identified during a study of T cell responses to AZD1222 COVID-19 vaccine. Findings of the study overall: Only a handful of AZD1222 recipients, six or seven in all, had baseline seropositivity. Unmutated variant regions are reportedly targeted by nearly half of spike-specific TCRs.

A note on this clone: The antigen is undetermined.

V lost 6 bases to trimming and J lost 0 bases, with 8 bases between them. This CDR3 is 13 amino acids long. Germline values: CDR1 WNHNN, CDR2 SYGVQD (reference sequence). Libraries were prepared by immunoSEQ multiplex PCR; TCRdb keeps only in-frame clonotypes and omits some of them. This sample has about 150,000 clones, with approximately 85% found just once. This material consisted of peripheral blood, taken on day 0 of AZD1222 vaccination. The chain has TRBV10-1 and TRBJ1-1; no definite D call. This TCR was recovered from an adult in good health. The CDR3 loop reads CASRASMNTEAFF. The CDR3 bases are TGCGCCAGCAGGGCCTCCATGAACACTGAAGCTTTCTTT.